Listed below are T cell receptor beta chains from one sample, sequenced in a study of cytomegalovirus exposure and HLA in healthy donors. The repertoire was sequenced with immunoSEQ multiplex PCR; TCRdb's copy has only in-frame clones and lacks some. The repertoire holds around 64,000 clones, with 85% as singletons. Sequenced sample: PBMCs. The receptors shown here come from a female donor in good health and CMV-seronegative. Both conserved end residues are part of each CDR3. Each record gives: CDR3 protein, CDR3 DNA, clone size, J gene, V gene, D gene. A D gene is named only where the DNA matches it firmly. The size of a clone is reported for some rows only, either as once, few or many, or as a class for expanded clones.

CASSPPGVPSYNEQFF TGTGCCAGCTCACCCCCGGGAGTACCCTCCTACAATGAGCAGTTCTTC . TRBJ2-1 TRBV18 .
CASSKGLAGLGGDTQYF TGCGCCAGCAGCAAAGGACTAGCGGGGTTGGGGGGGGATACGCAGTATTTT . TRBJ2-3 TRBV5-1 TRBD2
CASSWFGGGTNEQFF TGTGCCAGCAGCTGGTTCGGAGGGGGCACAAATGAGCAGTTCTTC . TRBJ2-1 TRBV7-2 .
CASSFTGVEQYF TGCGCCAGCAGCTTTACAGGGGTCGAGCAGTACTTC . TRBJ2-7 TRBV5-1 TRBD1
CASSYRGSNYGYTF TGTGCCAGCAGTTATAGGGGATCTAACTATGGCTACACCTTC . TRBJ1-2 TRBV6-5 .
CASSPGQGAAYEQYF TGTGCCAGCTCCCCGGGACAGGGGGCCGCCTACGAGCAGTACTTC . TRBJ2-7 TRBV18 TRBD1
CASSRGLNTEAFF TGTGCCAGCAGTCGAGGGTTAAACACTGAAGCTTTCTTT few TRBJ1-1 TRBV14 .
CASSLGGAQRPHNEQFF TGTGCCAGCAGTTTAGGGGGGGCGCAGAGACCACACAATGAGCAGTTCTTC . TRBJ2-1 TRBV27 .
CATSRRQKYNEQFF TGTGCCACCAGCAGGCGACAGAAATACAATGAGCAGTTCTTC . TRBJ2-1 TRBV15 .
CASSHGQGYQPQHF TGTGCCAGCAGCCATGGACAGGGGTATCAGCCCCAGCATTTT . TRBJ1-5 TRBV7-9 TRBD1
CASSHQTGPPSSYNEQFF TGTGCCAGCAGCCACCAGACAGGGCCCCCGAGCTCCTACAATGAGCAGTTCTTC . TRBJ2-1 TRBV14 TRBD1
CASSISGGEQFF TGTGCCAGTAGTATCTCCGGCGGTGAGCAGTTCTTC . TRBJ2-1 TRBV19 .
CASSYLDGGAGETQYF TGTGCCAGCAGTTACCTTGATGGGGGGGCGGGTGAGACCCAGTACTTC once TRBJ2-5 TRBV6-6 .
CASSPGEVTGELFF TGCGCCAGCAGCCCTGGCGAGGTCACCGGGGAGCTGTTTTTT . TRBJ2-2 TRBV5-1 .
CATRTGGDEQFF TGTGCCACCAGGACCGGCGGGGATGAGCAGTTCTTC . TRBJ2-1 TRBV15 .
CASSLGQGADSPLHF TGTGCCAGCAGTCTCGGACAGGGGGCTGATTCACCCCTCCACTTT . TRBJ1-6 TRBV6-1 TRBD1
CASSFSGGALGNEQFF TGTGCCAGCAGCTTTAGCGGGGGGGCACTCGGCAATGAGCAGTTCTTC . TRBJ2-1 TRBV7-8 TRBD2
CASSKTATGELFF TGTGCCAGCAGCAAAACAGCAACCGGGGAGCTGTTTTTT once TRBJ2-2 TRBV7-2 .
CASSLRTEGPEAFF TGTGCCAGCAGCTTACGAACGGAGGGTCCTGAAGCTTTCTTT . TRBJ1-1 TRBV7-6 .
CASSRVLAGGPNTGELFF TGCGCCAGCAGCCGCGTACTAGCGGGAGGTCCGAACACCGGGGAGCTGTTTTTT . TRBJ2-2 TRBV4-3 TRBD2
CASSGSGELKNIQYF TGTGCCAGCAGTGGTTCAGGGGAACTCAAAAACATTCAGTACTTC . TRBJ2-4 TRBV2 .